This T cell receptor (beta chain) was captured by sequencing in a study of vaccination and CD4 T cells after COVID-19. Study-wide background: Four females and six males made up the convalescents, two of whom were Hispanic.

For this clonotype: Its antigen remains unknown.

Treatment specified: approximately 9-day PBMC culture with coronavirus spike peptide pools or control peptides (ViraFEST assay). Each well held roughly 2 million PBMCs in IL-2 (roughly 10 IU/ml) medium with approximately 9.9 ug/ml peptide pools. Cultured CD4+ T cell DNA was sequenced using the Oncomine TCR Beta short-read assay. It was cultured CD4+ T cells from which genomic DNA was extracted. TCRdb redid the calling of the PCR reads with MiXCR, one entry per CDR3 protein. The table records 8,000 to 9,500 distinct CDR3 sequences, 55% to 70% of them present only once. Sequencing used cultured CD4+ T cells from blood, obtained after SARS-CoV-2 vaccination. This clonotype was sampled from a human donor with COVID-19.

The chain's CDR3 is CASSRGTANNQPQHF. CDR3 in DNA: TGTGCCAGCAGCCGAGGGACAGCCAATAATCAGCCCCAGCATTTT. The V call is TRBV28, the J call TRBJ1-5; 7 bases match TRBD1. CDR1 is MDHEN and CDR2 is SYDVKM in the germline V gene. V shed 6 bases, J shed 4 bases, and the junction held 9 bases outside the gene matches. This CDR3 has 15 amino acids.